These 9 T cell receptor beta chains were all obtained from the same sample, sequenced in a study of CD8+CD57+ T cells in acquired aplastic anemia (dated by TCRdb to about 2018). Patients chosen for sequencing had shown expansion of CD8+CD57+ cells by flow cytometry. The run used an Illumina HiSeq 2000. TCR beta VDJ combination and CDR3 sequence profiling used genomic DNA as the template. Starting from the raw public reads, TCRdb applied fastp trimming at Q25, assembled clones with MiXCR and retained in-frame beta chains. Identical CDR3 protein sequences are pooled into one entry, listed with their most common genes and DNA. In all, the sample holds over 250,000 distinct CDR3 sequences, and 45% to 65% of those were seen once. Together, the top ten hold roughly 1.2% of the sample. The source material was sorted CD4+, CD8+, or CD8+CD57+ T cells (not recorded which) from PBMCs. The receptors shown here come from a human donor with aplastic anemia.

This clonotype has at least ten counts. The V and J genes are TRBV4-2 and TRBJ2-1, with D uncertain. The CDR3 consists of 13 residues. The V and J ends lost 1 base and 7 bases respectively, with 8 bases between them. CDR1 LGHNA and CDR2 YNFKEQ come from the germline V gene. The CDR3 nucleotides read TGTGCCAGCAGCCAAGGGCCCGGAAATGAGCAGTTCTTC. Amino acid sequence: CASSQGPGNEQFF.

The table lists this clonotype with a few counts. The rearrangement joins TRBV20-1 to TRBJ2-3, with 10 bases fitting TRBD1. V gave up 4 bases and J gave up 2 bases; unmatched junction bases: 6. CDR1 and CDR2 from the germline V gene are DFQATT and SNEGSKA (reference sequence). The CDR3 has 15 amino acids. The CDR3: CSATRTGGFTDTQYF. For the CDR3, the DNA is TGCAGTGCTACGAGGACAGGGGGTTTCACAGATACGCAGTATTTT.

The V call is TRBV2, the J call TRBJ1-1; possibly TRBD1 for D (5 bases). This CDR3 is 14 amino acids long. Trimming took 6 bases from V and 1 from J, leaving 12 bases between them. Germline assignment: CDR1 SNHLY and CDR2 FYNNEI. This CDR3 is CASSQLRGNTEAFF. CDR3 coding DNA: TGTGCCAGCAGCCAGTTGAGGGGGAACACTGAAGCTTTCTTT.

This clonotype was seen once. The V gene is TRBV4-2, the J gene TRBJ2-2; TRBD2 agrees at 7 bases. The V gene's germline CDR1 is LGHNA and CDR2 YNFKEQ. CDR3 length equals 15 residues. V gave up 1 base and J gave up 6 bases; unmatched junction bases: 5. The CDR3 spells CASSQGGGAAGELFF. Here the CDR3 DNA reads TGTGCCAGCAGCCAAGGGGGGGGAGCTGCCGGGGAGCTGTTTTTT.

This clonotype showed up many times. The chain employs TRBV27 and TRBJ2-3; D ambiguous. Germline CDR1 is MNHEY and CDR2 is SMNVEV (reference sequence). This CDR3 comprises 13 residues. V shed 2 bases and J shed 4 bases, with 7 bases lying between them. CDR3 DNA sequence: TGTGCCAGCAGTTTACTGGGTGCAGATACGCAGTATTTT. Translation: CASSLLGADTQYF.

The CDR3 region has the DNA TGTGCCAGCAAACGGACAGGGGGGGACACCGGGGAGCTGTTTTTT. Its translation is CASKRTGGDTGELFF. The chain employs TRBV6-5 and TRBJ2-2; 10 bases fit TRBD1. Looked up from germline, CDR1 is MNHEY and CDR2 is SVGAGI. The CDR3 has 15 amino acids. With 7 bases clipped from V and 3 bases from J, the junction kept 5 bases outside the gene matches.

This clonotype was picked up many times. The genes are TRBV6-6 and TRBJ2-6; D unresolved. In germline, CDR1 is MNHNY, CDR2 SVGAGI (reference sequence). Between the trimmed V and J ends, which lost 1 base and 0 bases, there was a span of 16 bases. The length of the CDR3 is 19 residues. CDR3 amino acids: CASSYFLAATSSGANVLTF. In nucleotides, the CDR3 is TGTGCCAGCAGTTACTTCCTGGCGGCCACGAGCTCTGGGGCCAACGTCCTGACTTTC.

The rearrangement links TRBV7-9 to TRBJ2-7; D is perhaps TRBD1 (6 bases). The germline CDR1 and CDR2 sequences are SEHNR and FQNEAQ (reference sequence). V was cut by 1 base and J by 5 bases, with 18 bases left in between. CDR3 length: 16 amino acids. For the CDR3, the DNA is TGTGCCAGCAGCTTAGATCCCGGCAGGGGTAACAACGAGCAGTACTTC. It yields the protein CASSLDPGRGNNEQYF. The variable domain in full, completed from reference TRBV7-9 and TRBJ2-7, reads DTGVSQNPRHKITKRGQNVTFRCDPISEHNRLYWYRQTLGQGPEFLTYFQNEAQLEKSRLLSDRFSAERPKGSFSTLEIQRTEQGDSAMYLCASSLDPGRGNNEQYFGPGTRLTVT.

The chain couples TRBV15 to TRBJ2-1; D possibly corresponds to TRBD2 (6 bases). The CDR3 loop spans 17 amino acids. Per the germline V gene, CDR1 is LNHNV and CDR2 is YYDKDF (reference sequence). Between the trimmed V and J ends, which lost 0 bases and 4 bases, there was a span of 16 bases. In DNA form, the CDR3 reads TGTGCCACCAGCAGAGAATTTGCGGGAAATCGGTACAATGAGCAGTTCTTC. This encodes CATSREFAGNRYNEQFF. Supplemented by reference TRBV15 and TRBJ2-1, the full variable domain reads DAMVIQNPRYQVTQFGKPVTLSCSQTLNHNVMYWYQQKSSQAPKLLFHYYDKDFNNEADTPDNFQSRRPNTSFCFLDIRSPGLGDTAMYLCATSREFAGNRYNEQFFGPGTRLTVL.